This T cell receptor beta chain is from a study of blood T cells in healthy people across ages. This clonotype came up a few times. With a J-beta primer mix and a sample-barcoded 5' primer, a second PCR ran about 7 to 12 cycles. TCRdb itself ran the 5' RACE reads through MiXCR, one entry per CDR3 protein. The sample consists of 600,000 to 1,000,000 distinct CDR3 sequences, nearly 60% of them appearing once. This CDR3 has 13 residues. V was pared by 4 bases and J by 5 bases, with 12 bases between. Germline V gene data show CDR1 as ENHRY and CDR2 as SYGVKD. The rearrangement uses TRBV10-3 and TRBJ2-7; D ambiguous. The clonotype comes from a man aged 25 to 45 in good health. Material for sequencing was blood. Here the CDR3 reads CAISVVGFDEQYF. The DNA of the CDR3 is TGTGCCATCAGTGTAGTAGGGTTCGACGAGCAGTACTTC.